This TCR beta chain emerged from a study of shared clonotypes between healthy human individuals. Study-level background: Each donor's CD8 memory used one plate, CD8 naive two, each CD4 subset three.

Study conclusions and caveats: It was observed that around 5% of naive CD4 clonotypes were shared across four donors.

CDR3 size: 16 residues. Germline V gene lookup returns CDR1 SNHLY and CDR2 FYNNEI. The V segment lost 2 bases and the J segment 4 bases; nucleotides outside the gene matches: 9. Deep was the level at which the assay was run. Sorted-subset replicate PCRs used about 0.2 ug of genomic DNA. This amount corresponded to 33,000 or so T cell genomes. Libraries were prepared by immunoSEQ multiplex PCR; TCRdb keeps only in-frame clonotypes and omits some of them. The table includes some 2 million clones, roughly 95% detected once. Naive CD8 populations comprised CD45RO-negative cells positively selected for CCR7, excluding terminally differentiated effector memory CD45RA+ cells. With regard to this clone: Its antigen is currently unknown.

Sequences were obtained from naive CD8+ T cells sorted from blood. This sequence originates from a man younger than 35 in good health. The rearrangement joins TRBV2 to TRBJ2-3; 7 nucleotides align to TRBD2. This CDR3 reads CASSERTSSSADTQYF. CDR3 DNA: TGTGCCAGCAGTGAAAGGACTAGTTCGTCCGCAGATACGCAGTATTTT.